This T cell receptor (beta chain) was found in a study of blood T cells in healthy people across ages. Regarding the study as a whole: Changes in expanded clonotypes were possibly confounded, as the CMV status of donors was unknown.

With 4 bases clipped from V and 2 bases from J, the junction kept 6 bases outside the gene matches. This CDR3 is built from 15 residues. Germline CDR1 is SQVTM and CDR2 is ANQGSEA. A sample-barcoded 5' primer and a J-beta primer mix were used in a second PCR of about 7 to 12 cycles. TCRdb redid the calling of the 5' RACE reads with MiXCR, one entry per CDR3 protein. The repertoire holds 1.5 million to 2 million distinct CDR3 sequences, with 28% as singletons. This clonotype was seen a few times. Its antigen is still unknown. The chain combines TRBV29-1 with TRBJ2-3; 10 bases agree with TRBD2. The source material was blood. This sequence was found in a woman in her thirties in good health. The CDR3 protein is CSVALAGDNTDTQYF. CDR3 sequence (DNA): TGCAGCGTTGCTCTAGCGGGGGACAACACAGATACGCAGTATTTT.